This T cell receptor beta chain is drawn from a study of shared clonotypes between healthy human individuals. The authors divided CD4+ cells into CD45RA+ naive and CD45RA-negative memory subsets. Per germline, CDR1 SGHDN and CDR2 FVKESK. The CDR3 consists of 16 residues. The V segment lost 4 bases and the J segment 1 base; nucleotides outside the gene matches: 3. Produced via immunoSEQ multiplex PCR; TCRdb's table is partial and in-frame only. This table has about 1.5 million clones, more than 95% appearing once. Concerning this clone: This same CDR3 is encoded by further DNA sequences in the sample.

This chain connects TRBV14 to TRBJ1-3, with 11 nucleotides matching TRBD1. The sample taken for sequencing was naive CD4+ T cells sorted from blood. Noted subset: CD45RA+ positively selected. The sequence came from a man aged 30 to 45 in good health. CDR3 in amino acids: CASSLGQGASGNTIYF. The CDR3 coding sequence is TGTGCCAGCAGCCTCGGACAGGGGGCATCTGGAAACACCATATATTTT.